This T cell receptor beta chain emerged from a study of healthy donors' naive CD4 and CD8 T cells. Starting from about 470 ng of total RNA, TCR libraries were made with linear amplification. MiXCR was run by TCRdb on the reads, yielding one entry per CDR3 protein. The table records approximately 180,000 distinct CDR3 sequences, about four fifths of them present only once. CDR3 length equals 17 residues. The germline V gene encodes CDR1 MNHEY and CDR2 SVGAGI. Trimming took 0 bases from V and 5 from J; bases not matched to a gene: 13. This sequence joins TRBV6-5 and TRBJ2-7; 7 bases are shared with TRBD2. Specimen: naive CD4+ and CD8+ T cells sorted from blood, pooled from several donors. The TCR sequence derives from a pool of human donors in good health; the sample pools cells from several healthy donors. DNA of the CDR3: TGTGCCAGCAGTTACTCCCGGGGGGACTGGGCCCAGGACGAGCAGTACTTC. This translates into CASSYSRGDWAQDEQYF.